This T cell receptor (beta chain) was profiled in a study of OX40 agonist ivuxolimab in advanced cancers. Study-wide background: Hepatocellular carcinoma, melanoma, renal cell or head and neck cancer was diagnosed in the dose-escalation patients.

V gave up 0 bases and J gave up 4 bases; unmatched junction bases: 5. The CDR3 runs 16 residues. Germline lookup yields CDR1 SGHTA and CDR2 FQGNSA. This clone has just a few counts. Clones were read by immunoSEQ multiplex PCR, and TCRdb kept only the in-frame ones, dropping some. The repertoire holds approximately 92,000 clones, more than 80% seen once, with roughly 5% in the top ten. This specimen consisted of CD4+ or CD8+ T cells sorted from blood, obtained in a trial of the OX40 agonist ivuxolimab. The genes are TRBV7-2 and TRBJ2-3; 9 positions match TRBD2. This receptor was identified in an adult with an advanced solid tumor such as melanoma, head and neck, liver or kidney cancer. CDR3 sequence (DNA): TGTGCCAGCAGCTTAGCTTTGCGCGGGGGGGCAGATACGCAGTATTTT. It yields the protein CASSLALRGGADTQYF.